The sequence of this T cell receptor beta chain was determined in a study of cytomegalovirus exposure and HLA in healthy donors. Notes on the study in general: Among TCR beta chains, those listed as cytomegalovirus-associated numbered more than 150.

This PCR relied on a set of 60 Vbeta primers and 13 Jbeta primers. Data came from immunoSEQ multiplex PCR; TCRdb stores just in-frame clones and leaves some out. The sample data list about 130,000 clones. The V gene's germline CDR1 is LNHNV and CDR2 YYDKDF (reference sequence). The CDR3 is 15 residues long. V lost 0 bases and J lost 7, with 13 bases in between. A remark on this clone: Its antigen remains unknown.

This rearrangement joins TRBV15 to TRBJ1-5; maybe TRBD1 (6 bases). This TCR was recovered from a man between 18 and 35 years old in good health and CMV-seronegative. The sequenced sample was PBMCs. The CDR3 nucleotides read TGTGCCACCAGCAGAGACAGGGGAGAACACCAGCCCCAGCATTTT. Translating gives CATSRDRGEHQPQHF. The full variable domain, rest sourced from reference TRBV15 and TRBJ1-5, is DAMVIQNPRYQVTQFGKPVTLSCSQTLNHNVMYWYQQKSSQAPKLLFHYYDKDFNNEADTPDNFQSRRPNTSFCFLDIRSPGLGDTAMYLCATSRDRGEHQPQHFGDGTRLSIL.